This TCR beta chain is drawn from a study of T cell responses to AZD1222 COVID-19 vaccine. Study as a whole: Researchers grouped second doses given at about 4 or about 12 weeks into one pool. Study conclusions and caveats: Once two AZD1222 doses were given, Spike-specific TCR breadth and depth went up. Seropositivity was recorded at baseline in only a handful of AZD1222 recipients. The sample set comprised mostly white British donors with more females, and clonal diversity was possibly underestimated.

With regard to this clone: Its antigen is as yet unknown.

TCRdb keeps only in-frame clones here, not all; method: immunoSEQ multiplex PCR. The table records around 130,000 clones, about 90% of them present only once. The CDR3 length is 14 residues. The trim removed 4 bases at V and 5 bases at J, leaving 7 bases unmatched. CDR1 and CDR2 from the germline V gene are SNHLY and FYNNEI. Sequenced material: peripheral blood, taken on day 0 of AZD1222 vaccination. The source of this sequence is an adult in good health. This chain joins TRBV2 and TRBJ1-1, with TRBD1 matching 7 bases. In DNA, the CDR3 is TGTGCCAGCAGTGTCGACAGGGATAGGACTGAAGCTTTCTTT. This gives the protein CASSVDRDRTEAFF.